A selection of T cell receptor beta chains follows, all from one sample in a study of T cells in Graves' hyperthyroidism and ophthalmopathy. TCRdb redid the calling of the multiplex PCR reads with MiXCR, one entry per CDR3 protein. The table includes about 570,000 distinct CDR3 sequences, roughly 15% detected once. The specimen was blood. Source of these receptors: a woman aged 35 to 49 with Graves' hyperthyroidism. CDR3s include the opening cysteine and the closing phenylalanine or tryptophan. D genes are given only for firm matches. Part of the rows lack a size; the others show once, few, many or a class for expanded clones.

j_gene	v_gene	d_gene	abundance	CDR3nt	CDR3aa
TRBJ2-7	TRBV20-1	TRBD2	many	TGCAGTGCATCTAAGCGGGAGGTTGCCTACGAGCAGTACTTC	CSASKREVAYEQYF
TRBJ2-7	TRBV5-1	TRBD1	many	TGCGCCAGCAGCCCCGGGACAGGGGATACCTACGAGCAGTACTTC	CASSPGTGDTYEQYF
TRBJ1-2	TRBV2	-	-	TGTGCCAGCAGTGAAGAGGAGACAGGTGCTAACTATGGCTACACCTTC	CASSEEETGANYGYTF
TRBJ2-5	TRBV4-1	-	-	TGCGCCAGCAGCCAAGATCGGGGTAGCGCGGAGACCCAGTACTTC	CASSQDRGSAETQYF
TRBJ2-5	TRBV3-1	TRBD2	many	TGTGCCAGCAGCCAAGACGGGGGGAAAGAGACCCAGTACTTC	CASSQDGGKETQYF
TRBJ2-5	TRBV30	-	many	TGTGCCTGGCGTAACGGGGGGCAGGAGACCCAGTACTTC	CAWRNGGQETQYF
TRBJ2-3	TRBV6-2/TRBV6-3	TRBD2	-	TGTGCCAGCAGTTGGGGGGAAGCGGGAGGTTCAGATACGCAGTATTTT	CASSWGEAGGSDTQYF
TRBJ2-7	TRBV28	TRBD1	many	TGTGCCAGCAGCAACGGACAGGGGGTCAACGAGCAGTACTTC	CASSNGQGVNEQYF
TRBJ2-7	TRBV7-2	-	many	TGTGCCAGCAGCTTAGCGACTAGTCGGTACGAGCAGTACTTC	CASSLATSRYEQYF
TRBJ2-1	TRBV6-1	TRBD2	few	TGTGGTCTGAAAAGCGGGGATCACAATGAGCAGTTCTTC	CGLKSGDHNEQFF
TRBJ1-4	TRBV19	-	-	TGTGCCAGTAGTACCGAAAAAACAGGGATCACTAATGAAAAACTGTTTTTT	CASSTEKTGITNEKLFF
TRBJ2-1	TRBV20-1	TRBD1	few	TGCAGTGCTAGAGACGGGACAGGGAACAATGAGCAGTTCTTC	CSARDGTGNNEQFF
TRBJ2-5	TRBV2	-	many	TGTGCCAGCAGTGGGGTGGAGAAAGAGACCCAGTACTTC	CASSGVEKETQYF
TRBJ2-3	TRBV19	TRBD2	few	TGTGCCAGTAGTAAGGTAGCTAGCGGCGGCTCAGATACGCAGTATTTT	CASSKVASGGSDTQYF
TRBJ2-7	TRBV29-1	TRBD2	-	TGCAGCGCGGTACTAGCGGGAGATTCCTACGAGCAGTACTTC	CSAVLAGDSYEQYF
TRBJ1-2	TRBV7-2	TRBD1	few	TGTGCCAGCAGCTTAGAACCGACAGGGAGCTATGGCTACACCTTC	CASSLEPTGSYGYTF
TRBJ2-3	TRBV28	-	many	TGTGCCAGCAGTCCACGCGGGACAGTGGGCACAGATACGCAGTATTTT	CASSPRGTVGTDTQYF
TRBJ2-3	TRBV7-6	TRBD1	-	TGTGCCAGCAGCCCTCGACAGGGGGCATACCGGGAGACAGATACGCAGTATTTT	CASSPRQGAYRETDTQYF
TRBJ1-2	TRBV20-1	-	many	TGCAGTGCTAGAGATCTCGGGGCGGGCTACACCTTC	CSARDLGAGYTF
TRBJ2-2	TRBV10-3	-	many	TGTGCCATCAGTGAGCGCCGACAGAACACCGGGGAGCTGTTTTTT	CAISERRQNTGELFF
TRBJ2-7	TRBV6-1	TRBD2	many	TGTGCCAGCAGCGTACACGCCCCGGGGCTAGCGGGAGGGCCCGACTACGAGCAGTACTTC	CASSVHAPGLAGGPDYEQYF